These T cell receptor beta chains were read from a single sample in a study of blood T cell repertoires in COVID-19. Data came from immunoSEQ multiplex PCR; TCRdb stores just in-frame clones and leaves some out. The repertoire consists of around 100,000 clones, with approximately 86% occurring once and the leading ten covering approximately 5%. Source material: peripheral blood. These receptors originate from a human donor in a cohort sampled during active COVID-19. The CDR3 runs from the conserved cysteine through the conserved F or W.

v_call	cdr3_length	j_call	cdr3_aa
TRBV19	13	TRBJ1-1	CASSISEWTAAFF
TRBV7-9	14	TRBJ1-3	CASSDLDSDNTIYF
TRBV7-2	13	TRBJ2-7	CASSRTRPTAQYF
TRBV11-2	15	TRBJ2-2	CASSSLLANTGELFF
TRBV7-2	15	TRBJ2-7	CASRRLAGGPNEQYF
TRBV5-6	14	TRBJ2-5	CASSSGQPKETQYF
TRBV6-1	15	TRBJ2-7	CASSQASGRVDEQYF
TRBV7-3	14	TRBJ1-6	CASSLVRSGSPLHF
TRBV6-5	15	TRBJ2-1	CASSYSSGSYNEQFF
TRBV27	19	TRBJ2-6	CASSPILAGTFSGANVLTF
TRBV19	16	TRBJ1-6	CVSTDPRRGYNSPLHF
TRBV4-3	19	TRBJ2-6	CASSQDGAGSSSGANVLTF
TRBV4-1	17	TRBJ1-6	CASSQDPPGTYNSPLHF